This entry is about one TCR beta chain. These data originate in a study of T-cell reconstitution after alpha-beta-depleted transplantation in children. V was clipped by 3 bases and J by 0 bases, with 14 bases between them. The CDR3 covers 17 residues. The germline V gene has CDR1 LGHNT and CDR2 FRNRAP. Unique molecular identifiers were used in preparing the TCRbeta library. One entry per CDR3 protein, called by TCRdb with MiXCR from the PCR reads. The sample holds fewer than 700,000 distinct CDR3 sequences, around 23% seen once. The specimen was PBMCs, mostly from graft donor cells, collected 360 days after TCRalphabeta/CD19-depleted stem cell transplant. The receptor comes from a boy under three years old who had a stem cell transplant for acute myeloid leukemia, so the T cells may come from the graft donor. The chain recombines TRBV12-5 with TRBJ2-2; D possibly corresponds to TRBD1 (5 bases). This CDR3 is CASGFPVLGANTGELFF. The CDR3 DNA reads TGTGCTAGTGGTTTCCCCGTCTTAGGGGCGAACACCGGGGAGCTGTTTTTT.